The 5 T cell receptor beta chains in this list originate from one sample, sequenced in a study of T cells expressing NK-cell markers. TCRdb re-called the 5' RACE reads; one entry per CDR3 protein, DNA not given. Its clone listing holds about 170,000 distinct CDR3 sequences. Sequencing was carried out using blood T cells: a sorted CD56 or NKG2C T cell subset, CD4+ or CD8+ T cells, or bulk PBMC T cells (not recorded which). These receptors all stem from a man aged 18-75 years in good health.

V usage is TRBV27 and J usage is TRBJ1-1. Germline V CDR1 and CDR2: MNHEY, SMNVEV (reference sequence). The CDR3 runs to 15 residues. CDR3 amino acids: CASSPSLYLNTEAFF.

This chain connects TRBV18 to TRBJ2-1; TCRdb names TRBD2, which stays unverified in the absence of DNA. The CDR3 length is 15 residues. Germline loops: CDR1 KGHSH, CDR2 LQKENI. CDR3 amino acids: CASSPRTSGSNEQFF. Variable domain in full (rest from reference TRBV18 and TRBJ2-1): NAGVMQNPRHLVRRRGQEARLRCSPMKGHSHVYWYRQLPEEGLKFMVYLQKENIIDESGMPKERFSAEFPKEGPSILRIQQVVRGDSAAYFCASSPRTSGSNEQFFGPGTRLTVL.

The chain combines TRBV29-1 with TRBJ2-2; no DNA is available, so the TRBD1 call from TCRdb remains unchecked. The CDR3 loop spans 15 amino acids. CDR1 SQVTM and CDR2 ANQGSEA come from the germline V gene. CDR3 sequence: CSVEDPQGDTGELFF.

The chain employs TRBV18 and TRBJ2-5. Germline CDR1 KGHSH, CDR2 LQKENI. There are 15 residues in the CDR3. This CDR3 reads CASSPSGSGQETQYF.

The CDR3 protein is CASSSAKLTKTNEQFF. The gene calls are TRBV7-9 and TRBJ2-1. Germline-derived CDR1 and CDR2 are SEHNR and FQNEAQ (reference sequence). The CDR3 sequence is 16 residues long.